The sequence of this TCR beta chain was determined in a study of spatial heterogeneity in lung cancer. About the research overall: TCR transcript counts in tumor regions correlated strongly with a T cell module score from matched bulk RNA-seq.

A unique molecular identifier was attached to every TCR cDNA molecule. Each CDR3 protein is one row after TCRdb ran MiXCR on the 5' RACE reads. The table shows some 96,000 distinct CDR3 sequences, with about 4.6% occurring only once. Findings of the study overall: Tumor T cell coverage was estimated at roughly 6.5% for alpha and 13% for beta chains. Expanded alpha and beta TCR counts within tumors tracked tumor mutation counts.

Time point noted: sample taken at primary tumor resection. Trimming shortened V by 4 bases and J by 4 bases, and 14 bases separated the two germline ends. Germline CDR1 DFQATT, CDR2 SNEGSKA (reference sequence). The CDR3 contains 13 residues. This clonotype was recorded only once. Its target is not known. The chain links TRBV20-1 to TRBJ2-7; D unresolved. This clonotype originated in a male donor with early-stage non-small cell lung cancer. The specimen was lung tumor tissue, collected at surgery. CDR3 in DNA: TGCAGTGCTAACGAGGACGGAATATACGAGCAGTACTTC. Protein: CSANEDGIYEQYF.